Following are 27 T cell receptor beta chains from one sample sequenced in a study of T cell repertoires in cytomegalovirus infection. TCRdb called the reads again in MiXCR, with one record for every CDR3 protein. The table has fewer than 1,000,000 distinct CDR3 sequences, roughly 30% seen once; the top ten hold under 15%. No cognate antigen is known for these TCRs. The sequenced sample was cultured CD8+ T cells from PBMCs, obtained from culture after CMV antigen stimulation. These receptors were obtained from a human donor in good health (CMV status not recorded). Some clones in this sample may be carry-over from other donors' samples.

In its sample, this clonotype was seen many times. The chain links TRBV7-8 to TRBJ2-4; D remains unclear. Trimming pared 5 bases from V and 1 base from J, leaving 12 bases between. The germline CDR1 and CDR2 sequences are SGHVS and FQNEAQ. The CDR3 is 15 residues long. CDR3 DNA sequence: TGTGCCAGCAGCCGCTCCGTCGGGGCCAAAAACATTCAGTACTTC. It codes for CASSRSVGAKNIQYF.

This clonotype was counted a few times. The V call is TRBV7-9, the J call TRBJ2-5; D is unresolved. The V end lost 5 bases, the J end lost 13 bases, and 14 bases lay between the germline ends. Germline V gene sequence: CDR1 SEHNR, CDR2 FQNEAQ (reference sequence). The CDR3 length is 11 residues. CDR3 coding DNA: TGTGCCAGCAGCCTCGGGCCAGAAGGGTACTTC. It codes for CASSLGPEGYF.

This clonotype was detected many times. This chain uses TRBV7-9 with TRBJ2-5; 12 bases align to TRBD2. The germline V gene has CDR1 SEHNR and CDR2 FQNEAQ (reference sequence). Unmatched junction bases numbered 2, after V lost 1 base and J lost 2 bases. The CDR3 is 16 residues long. The DNA for the CDR3 is TGTGCCAGCAGCTTAGTTGGACTAGCGGGGCAAGAGACCCAGTACTTC. Translation: CASSLVGLAGQETQYF.

This clonotype appeared a few times. The chain links TRBV6-5 to TRBJ2-7; 15 bases match TRBD2. The CDR3 covers 19 residues. After removal of 2 bases from V and 2 bases from J, the junction contained 10 bases not matched to a gene. The V gene's germline CDR1 is MNHEY and CDR2 SVGAGI. The CDR3 is CASSYRPPGLAGGTYEQYF. In DNA, the CDR3 is TGTGCCAGCAGTTACCGCCCCCCCGGACTAGCGGGGGGGACCTACGAGCAGTACTTC.

This rearrangement joins TRBV2 to TRBJ1-5; D unclear. The V end lost 5 bases, the J end lost 4 bases, and 18 bases lay between the germline ends. The germline CDR1 and CDR2 sequences are SNHLY and FYNNEI. The CDR3 contains 16 residues. The CDR3 sequence: CASSLPGRVDNQPQHF. The CDR3 DNA follows: TGTGCCAGCAGTCTACCGGGCCGGGTCGATAATCAGCCCCAGCATTTT.

Notes on this clonotype: This could be a read error, since a much larger clone is one nucleotide away. This chain joins TRBV12-3 or TRBV12-4 and TRBJ1-1; D remains unclear. The V gene lost 7 bases and the J gene lost 1 base, with 13 bases spanning the gap. This CDR3 spans 14 amino acids. Here the CDR3 reads CASTLKLANTEAFF. In nucleotides, the CDR3 is TGTGCCAGCACCCTGAAGTTGGCGAACACTGAAGCTTTCTTT.

J is TRBJ2-1 and V is TRBV2; D is tentatively TRBD1 or TRBD2 (5 bases each). The germline CDR1 and CDR2 sequences are SNHLY and FYNNEI. The CDR3 covers 15 residues. V lost 1 base, J lost 5 bases, and 12 bases lay in between. The CDR3 reads CASSEVPGTHNEQFF. The DNA for the CDR3 is TGTGCCAGCAGTGAAGTGCCCGGGACCCACAATGAGCAGTTCTTC. The full variable domain, in which reference TRBV2 and TRBJ2-1 provide the parts outside the CDR3, is EPEVTQTPSHQVTQMGQEVILRCVPISNHLYFYWYRQILGQKVEFLVSFYNNEISEKSEIFDDQFSVERPDGSNFTLKIRSTKLEDSAMYFCASSEVPGTHNEQFFGPGTRLTVL.

The V gene is TRBV11-3, the J gene TRBJ2-1; TRBD2 matches 12 bases. In germline, CDR1 is SGHNT, CDR2 YENEEA. This CDR3 has 13 amino acids. Germline trimming cut 5 bases from V and 9 bases from J; bases unmatched to any gene: 2. CDR3 coding DNA: TGTGCCAGCAGCCTAGCGGGGGGGTTTGAGCAGTTCTTC. Its translation: CASSLAGGFEQFF.

This clonotype was recorded many times. The junction departs from the called germline gene at one end, perhaps through a read error. The chain has TRBV12-3 or TRBV12-4 and TRBJ1-1; D is unclear. This CDR3 is 13 amino acids long. CDR3: CASSLVSYTEAFF. The CDR3, as DNA: TGTGCCAGCAGCTTAGTGTCGTACACTGAAGCTTTCTTT.

The chain combines TRBV20-1 with TRBJ2-3; 14 bases line up with TRBD2. In germline, CDR1 is DFQATT, CDR2 SNEGSKA (reference sequence). The CDR3 runs 19 residues. The V gene end was trimmed by 0 bases and the J gene end by 4 bases; junction bases not matched to a gene: 12. CDR3 protein: CSARDTRRLAGGRADTQYF. In nucleotides, the CDR3 is TGCAGTGCTAGAGATACTAGGCGACTAGCGGGGGGGCGGGCAGATACGCAGTATTTT.

The rearrangement links TRBV3-1 to TRBJ2-1; D uncertain. This CDR3 comprises 15 residues. Trimming took 0 bases from V and 3 from J, leaving 9 bases between them. Germline V gives CDR1 LGHDT, CDR2 YNNKEL (reference sequence). Here the CDR3 DNA reads TGTGCCAGCAGCCAAGATGATCTGCTCTACAATGAGCAGTTCTTC. Translated, it gives CASSQDDLLYNEQFF.

This clonotype was seen a few times. The V and J genes are TRBV27 and TRBJ1-2; a possible D gene is TRBD1 (5 bases). The germline CDR1 and CDR2 sequences are MNHEY and SMNVEV (reference sequence). Trimming cost V 9 bases and J 2 bases, with 16 bases left between them. CDR3 length equals 14 residues. DNA of the CDR3: TGTGCCAGTCGGCCCCCGGGACCGAACTATGGCTACACCTTC. It codes for CASRPPGPNYGYTF.

This rearrangement joins TRBV7-6 to TRBJ2-6; TRBD2 aligns across 7 bases. Germline assignment: CDR1 SGHVS and CDR2 FNYEAQ. CDR3 length equals 15 residues. Losses at the gene ends were 8 bases for V and 1 base for J; bases not matched to a gene: 5. CDR3 DNA sequence: TGTGCCAGCGGGGGGGGGGAATCTGGGGCCAACGTCCTGACTTTC. Translated: CASGGGESGANVLTF.

This clonotype has more than one count but fewer than ten. V gene TRBV4-2 combines with J gene TRBJ2-1, with D uncertain. The V gene's germline CDR1 is LGHNA and CDR2 YNFKEQ. The CDR3 consists of 16 residues. Between the trimmed V and J ends, which lost 3 bases and 1 base, there was a span of 13 bases. CDR3 sequence: CASSHPLSGSYNEQFF. The CDR3 DNA follows: TGTGCCAGCAGCCACCCCCTATCTGGGTCCTACAATGAGCAGTTCTTC.

This clonotype was detected a few times. CDR3 amino acids: CATVLYGYTF. The CDR3, as DNA: TGTGCCACGGTGCTGTATGGCTACACCTTC. The V gene is TRBV7-2, the J gene TRBJ1-2, with D unclear. The CDR3 length is 10 residues. Germline values: CDR1 SGHTA, CDR2 FQGNSA. The ends were cut back, 10 bases at V and 5 bases at J, with 8 bases in the middle.

The V and J genes are TRBV6-5 and TRBJ1-4, with unresolved D. V lost 6 bases and J 4 bases, leaving 15 bases between the germline ends. Germline-derived CDR1 and CDR2 are MNHEY and SVGAGI. The CDR3 loop spans 15 amino acids. The CDR3 spells CASSMVGRRNEKLFF. The CDR3 DNA is TGTGCCAGCAGCATGGTCGGCAGACGTAATGAAAAACTGTTTTTT.

This clonotype was detected a few times. V is TRBV19 and J is TRBJ2-3; 9 positions agree with TRBD1. This CDR3 has 15 amino acids. Germline CDR1 LNHDA, CDR2 SQIVND (reference sequence). The trim removed 6 bases at V and 2 bases at J, leaving 6 bases unmatched. The DNA of the CDR3 is TGTGCCAGTAGCAATTGGACAGGGGACACAGATACGCAGTATTTT. Its protein is CASSNWTGDTDTQYF.

V and J are TRBV7-9 and TRBJ1-4, with a tentative D call TRBD1 (5 bases). The germline gives CDR1 SEHNR, CDR2 FQNEAQ (reference sequence). The CDR3 covers 15 residues. The germline V and J ends were trimmed by 1 base and 4 bases, with 10 bases remaining between them. The CDR3 bases are TGTGCCAGCAGCTTAGGGCCAGGGATTAATGAAAAACTGTTTTTT. It translates to CASSLGPGINEKLFF.

The sample holds many counts of this clonotype. The V gene is TRBV7-6, the J gene TRBJ2-3; 9 nucleotides match TRBD1. Trimming at V came to 5 bases and at J to 8 bases, leaving 11 bases not matched to a gene. The V gene's germline CDR1 is SGHVS and CDR2 FNYEAQ. The CDR3 runs 15 residues. The DNA of the CDR3 is TGTGCCAGCAGCCCTGGGACAGGGCGCAGGGGTACGCAGTATTTT. Translated, it gives CASSPGTGRRGTQYF.

The chain combines TRBV12-3 or TRBV12-4 with TRBJ2-7; D remains unclear. Between the trimmed V and J ends, which lost 5 bases and 0 bases, there was a span of 8 bases. This CDR3 comprises 13 residues. The CDR3 DNA is TGTGCCAGCAGTATAGGAAGCTCCTACGAGCAGTACGTC. It is translated as CASSIGSSYEQYV.

This clonotype was detected a few times. The chain links TRBV12-5 to TRBJ1-1; D is ambiguous. Trimming left V 2 bases short and J 0 bases short, with 4 bases between. The CDR3 sequence is 13 residues long. Per germline, CDR1 LGHNT and CDR2 FRNRAP. The CDR3 region is CASGLTLNTEAFF. The CDR3 bases are TGTGCTAGTGGTTTGACCTTGAACACTGAAGCTTTCTTT.

The genes are TRBV27 and TRBJ2-5; D unclear. Looked up from germline, CDR1 is MNHEY and CDR2 is SMNVEV (reference sequence). CDR3 size: 15 residues. Between the trimmed V and J ends, which lost 0 bases and 4 bases, there was a span of 12 bases. The DNA of the CDR3 is TGTGCCAGCAGTTTATCGGGCCGGTTGGGAGAGACCCAGTACTTC. Its protein product is CASSLSGRLGETQYF.

The rearrangement uses TRBV3-1 and TRBJ2-5; 9 nucleotides align to TRBD1. The CDR3 loop spans 15 amino acids. V shed 1 base, J shed 4 bases, and the junction held 4 bases outside the gene matches. The germline V gene has CDR1 LGHDT and CDR2 YNNKEL (reference sequence). The CDR3 is CASSQASDRGETQYF. For the CDR3, the DNA is TGTGCCAGCAGCCAAGCTTCGGACAGGGGAGAGACCCAGTACTTC.

This clonotype was counted many times. This chain links TRBV7-6 with TRBJ1-1, with D unresolved. Trimming removed 0 bases at V and 4 bases at J, with 12 bases between. The CDR3 totals 15 residues. In germline, CDR1 is SGHVS, CDR2 FNYEAQ. This CDR3 reads CASSLARRCSTEAFF. CDR3 nucleotide sequence: TGTGCCAGCAGCTTAGCGCGCAGATGTAGCACTGAAGCTTTCTTT.

This clonotype was counted at least ten times. The V gene is TRBV7-6, the J gene TRBJ1-1, with D unresolved. Deletions cut 4 bases from V and 10 bases from J, with 16 bases between. The germline gives CDR1 SGHVS, CDR2 FNYEAQ. The CDR3 spans 13 residues. CDR3 in DNA: TGTGCCAGCAGCTCCGATACGGAACGAGGAGCTTTCTTT. It is translated as CASSSDTERGAFF.

This clonotype was observed a few times. Mismatch with germline at one junction end may stem from a read error. This sequence joins TRBV7-7 and TRBJ2-5, with D possibly being TRBD1 or TRBD2 (5 bases each). The CDR3 is 15 amino acids. Germline values: CDR1 SSHAT, CDR2 FNYEAQ (reference sequence). In DNA form, the CDR3 reads TGTGCTAGCAGCCCAAGAGGGGCCAAACTAGAGACCCAGTACTTC. As protein: CASSPRGAKLETQYF. Supplemented by reference TRBV7-7 and TRBJ2-5, the full variable domain reads GAGVSQSPRYKVTKRGQDVTLRCDPISSHATLYWYQQALGQGPEFLTYFNYEAQPDKSGLPSDRFSAERPEGSISTLTIQRTEQRDSAMYRCASSPRGAKLETQYFGPGTRLLVL.

The J gene is TRBJ2-7, the V gene TRBV5-1, with 11 bases fitting TRBD1. Trimming cost V 4 bases and J 7 bases; bases outside gene matches: 7. Per germline, CDR1 SGHRS and CDR2 YFSETQ. This CDR3 is built from 14 residues. The CDR3 nucleotides are TGCGCCAGCAGCACGGGACAGGGGGAATCTGAGCAGTACTTC. Encoded protein: CASSTGQGESEQYF. The whole variable domain, remainder taken from reference TRBV5-1 and TRBJ2-7, is KAGVTQTPRYLIKTRGQQVTLSCSPISGHRSVSWYQQTPGQGLQFLFEYFSETQRNKGNFPGRFSGRQFSNSRSEMNVSTLELGDSALYLCASSTGQGESEQYFGPGTRLTVT.